The 30 T cell receptor beta chains presented below share a single source sample, sequenced in a study of glioma-infiltrating T cells. Using RNA template, CDR3s of TCR alpha and beta were amplified with iRepertoire arm-PCR. TCRdb recomputed calls from the multiplex PCR reads with MiXCR, one row per CDR3 protein. The sample contains about 110,000 distinct CDR3 sequences, around a quarter of which appear only once. Sequenced input: glioma tissue, nonneoplastic brain tissue, or PBMCs (not recorded which). These receptor sequences come from a human donor with low-grade glioma or glioblastoma, undergoing nonglioma brain surgery, or in good health (not recorded which).

This clonotype has at least ten counts. The V gene is TRBV7-3, the J gene TRBJ2-7; D is perhaps TRBD2 (7 bases). Germline-derived CDR1 and CDR2 are SGHTA and FQGTGA. The germline V and J ends were trimmed by 2 bases and 5 bases, with 16 bases remaining between them. The CDR3 contains 15 residues. The CDR3 here is CASSLFRGADDEQYF. Written as DNA, the CDR3 is TGTGCCAGCAGCTTATTCCGGGGGGCCGATGACGAGCAGTACTTC.

In the case of this clonotype: This may be a read error: a much more frequent sequence differs by one nucleotide. This chain connects TRBV4-2 to TRBJ2-1; 8 bases map to TRBD2. Germline CDR1 and CDR2: LGHNA and YNFKEQ. This CDR3 region has 16 residues. The CDR3 nucleotides read TGTGCCGGCAGCCAAGATGGGACTAGCTCCTACAATGAGCAGTTCTTC. It yields the protein CAGSQDGTSSYNEQFF.

This clonotype was counted ten times or more. The chain couples TRBV12-3 or TRBV12-4 to TRBJ1-5; TRBD1 aligns across 8 bases. V shed 4 bases, J shed 0 bases, and the junction held 5 bases outside the gene matches. CDR3 size: 16 residues. In nucleotides, the CDR3 is TGTGCCAGCAGTTCAACAGGGGGAAGTAGCAATCAGCCCCAGCATTTT. Residues: CASSSTGGSSNQPQHF.

The V call is TRBV4-1, the J call TRBJ2-7, with 9 bases matching TRBD2. Germline CDR1 and CDR2: MGHRA and YSYEKL. CDR3 length: 16 residues. The junction had 8 bases not matched to a gene; V was cut back by 4 bases and J by 1 base. The CDR3 loop reads CASSPRSSGGSYEQYF. For the CDR3, the DNA is TGCGCCAGCAGCCCTCGGAGTAGCGGGGGTTCCTACGAGCAGTACTTC.

This clonotype was seen at least ten times. The chain is built from TRBV18 and TRBJ2-7; D unclear. The CDR3 runs to 13 residues. V lost 0 bases, J lost 2 bases, and 5 bases lay in between. The germline gives CDR1 KGHSH, CDR2 LQKENI. CDR3 loop: CASSPPSAYEQYF. Written as DNA, the CDR3 is TGTGCCAGCTCACCACCGTCAGCCTACGAGCAGTACTTC.

This clonotype was found many times. V is TRBV7-2 and J is TRBJ2-1; D remains ambiguous. Germline-derived CDR1 and CDR2 are SGHTA and FQGNSA. The ends were cut back, 5 bases at V and 0 bases at J, with 14 bases in the middle. This CDR3 spans 16 amino acids. CDR3 region: CASSPPTGYSYNEQFF. DNA for the CDR3: TGTGCCAGCAGCCCCCCGACGGGCTACTCCTACAATGAGCAGTTCTTC.

This clonotype was counted many times. This chain links TRBV20-1 with TRBJ1-5; TRBD1 agrees at 8 bases. Per germline, CDR1 DFQATT and CDR2 SNEGSKA (reference sequence). The junction had 4 bases not matched to a gene; V was cut back by 0 bases and J by 6 bases. CDR3 length: 14 amino acids. The CDR3, as DNA: TGCAGTGCTAGAGATTCAGGGGGCAGTCAGCCCCAGCATTTT. This codes for CSARDSGGSQPQHF.

The chain joins TRBV5-5 to TRBJ1-6; perhaps TRBD1 as D (5 bases). CDR1 and CDR2 from the germline V gene are SGHKS and YYEKEE (reference sequence). V lost 0 bases and J 7 bases, leaving 11 bases between the germline ends. The CDR3 is 15 residues long. CDR3 sequence (DNA): TGTGCCAGCAGCTTGGCTTCTTGGGACAATTCACCCCTCCACTTT. It is translated as CASSLASWDNSPLHF. Based on the CDR3 plus reference TRBV5-5 and TRBJ1-6, the full variable domain is DAGVTQSPTHLIKTRGQQVTLRCSPISGHKSVSWYQQVLGQGPQFIFQYYEKEERGRGNFPDRFSARQFPNYSSELNVNALLLGDSALYLCASSLASWDNSPLHFGNGTRLTVT.

This clonotype was detected only a few times. This chain links TRBV9 with TRBJ2-7; TRBD1 might be the D (6 bases). Germline V lookup: CDR1 SGDLS, CDR2 YYNGEE. The ends were cut back, 5 bases at V and 7 bases at J, with 16 bases in the middle. The CDR3 is 13 residues long. The CDR3 loop is CASSGGLNLEQYF. The CDR3 region has the DNA TGTGCCAGCAGTGGGGGCCTCAACCTAGAGCAGTACTTC. The variable domain in full, completed from reference TRBV9 and TRBJ2-7, reads DSGVTQTPKHLITATGQRVTLRCSPRSGDLSVYWYQQSLDQGLQFLIQYYNGEERAKGNILERFSAQQFPDLHSELNLSSLELGDSALYFCASSGGLNLEQYFGPGTRLTVT.

This clonotype has a handful of counts. The chain carries TRBV29-1 and TRBJ2-2, with unresolved D. Germline V CDR1 and CDR2: SQVTM, ANQGSEA. V lost 3 bases to trimming and J lost 4 bases, with 3 bases between them. The CDR3 consists of 11 residues. CDR3 nucleotides: TGCAGCGTTGATACCACCGGGGAGCTGTTTTTT. This codes for CSVDTTGELFF.

V and J are TRBV10-3 and TRBJ1-1, with unresolved D. V gave up 5 bases and J gave up 4 bases, with 11 bases separating them. The length of the CDR3 is 13 residues. Germline CDR1 is ENHRY and CDR2 is SYGVKD. The CDR3 reads CAISPRGTTEAFF. CDR3 coding DNA: TGTGCCATCAGTCCCCGGGGAACCACTGAAGCTTTCTTT.

The rearrangement links TRBV12-3 or TRBV12-4 to TRBJ2-1, with 8 bases matching TRBD1. With 2 bases clipped from V and 5 bases from J, the junction kept 8 bases outside the gene matches. The CDR3 is 16 residues long. In DNA form, the CDR3 reads TGTGCCAGCAGTTTAAAGGCAGGGGGCCGCCACAATGAGCAGTTCTTC. Its protein is CASSLKAGGRHNEQFF.

Comments on this clonotype: A much more abundant neighbour one base away suggests this may be a read error. This chain links TRBV7-2 with TRBJ2-1; 12 bases match TRBD1. The CDR3 is 17 amino acids. In germline, CDR1 is SGHTA, CDR2 FQGNSA. Trimming took 6 bases from V and 9 from J; bases not matched to a gene: 15. The chain's CDR3 is CASRAGTGGLRDIEQFF. The CDR3 DNA follows: TGTGCCAGCAGAGCCGGGACAGGGGGCCTTCGGGATATTGAGCAGTTCTTC.

This clonotype was found many times. The chain couples TRBV5-1 to TRBJ1-3; the D gene is possibly TRBD1 (5 bases). V lost 4 bases, J lost 0 bases, and 8 bases lay in between. The CDR3 contains 14 residues. Germline values: CDR1 SGHRS, CDR2 YFSETQ. CDR3 bases: TGCGCCAGCAGCACGACAGCCTCTGGAAACACCATATATTTT. Its protein is CASSTTASGNTIYF.

This clonotype has ten or more counts. The rearrangement joins TRBV29-1 to TRBJ1-1, with D maybe TRBD1 (6 bases). The CDR3 is made up of 15 amino acids. In germline, CDR1 is SQVTM, CDR2 ANQGSEA. V was pared by 4 bases and J by 3 bases, with 18 bases between. As DNA, the CDR3 is TGCAGCGTTGTGGCAGGGGTTTATTTTGACACTGAAGCTTTCTTT. Protein: CSVVAGVYFDTEAFF.

There are many counts of this clonotype. The V call is TRBV6-1, the J call TRBJ1-1, with D perhaps TRBD1 (5 bases). Per germline, CDR1 MNHNS and CDR2 SASEGT. The CDR3 has 15 residues. The V gene lost 7 bases and the J gene lost 4 bases, with 19 bases spanning the gap. CDR3 sequence reads: CASKAGERSSTEAFF. CDR3 bases: TGTGCCAGCAAGGCGGGGGAAAGGTCGAGCACTGAAGCTTTCTTT.

To note about this clonotype: A much larger clone differs from this one at a single base, so this may be a read error. V and J are TRBV29-1 and TRBJ2-4; a weak D match, TRBD1 (6 bases). Trimming shortened V by 8 bases and J by 0 bases, and 14 bases separated the two germline ends. The CDR3 has 14 residues. Germline CDR1 is SQVTM and CDR2 is ANQGSEA. The CDR3 is CSSGDVLAKNIQYF. In DNA, the CDR3 is TGCAGCTCAGGGGACGTTCTAGCCAAAAACATTCAGTACTTC.

This clonotype was observed at least ten times. This chain links TRBV2 with TRBJ1-2; possible D gene TRBD1, 6 bases. Trimming took 7 bases from V and 4 from J, leaving 16 bases between them. Germline loops: CDR1 SNHLY, CDR2 FYNNEI. CDR3 length: 14 amino acids. CDR3 sequence: CASTSRRDTYGYTF. In DNA form, the CDR3 reads TGTGCCAGCACGAGCCGCCGGGACACCTATGGCTACACCTTC. Together with reference TRBV2 and TRBJ1-2, the CDR3 gives the full variable domain: EPEVTQTPSHQVTQMGQEVILRCVPISNHLYFYWYRQILGQKVEFLVSFYNNEISEKSEIFDDQFSVERPDGSNFTLKIRSTKLEDSAMYFCASTSRRDTYGYTFGSGTRLTVV.

This clonotype appeared a few times. This chain connects TRBV29-1 to TRBJ2-5; D possibly corresponds to TRBD1 (5 bases). The V gene's germline CDR1 is SQVTM and CDR2 ANQGSEA. This CDR3 spans 12 amino acids. V dropped 5 bases and J dropped 1 base, with 8 bases sitting between them. The CDR3 nucleotides are TGCAGCGTTTCAGGGTTCCAAGAGACCCAGTACTTC. Its translation is CSVSGFQETQYF.

This clonotype was observed at least ten times. The gene calls are TRBV20-1 and TRBJ1-1, with D possibly being TRBD1 (6 bases). CDR1 is DFQATT, CDR2 SNEGSKA, per germline (reference sequence). The CDR3 loop spans 14 amino acids. V was shortened by 7 bases and J by 0 bases, with 15 bases between the two germline ends. CDR3 region: CSVYGQPMNTEAFF. For the CDR3, the DNA is TGCAGTGTCTACGGACAGCCAATGAACACTGAAGCTTTCTTT.

The J gene is TRBJ1-1, the V gene TRBV20-1; possible D gene TRBD1, 5 bases. Between the trimmed V and J ends, which lost 6 bases and 5 bases, there was a span of 16 bases. The CDR3 is 13 amino acids. Per germline, CDR1 DFQATT and CDR2 SNEGSKA (reference sequence). Written as DNA, the CDR3 is TGCAGTGCGAGCTTCGAGAGGGGAACTGAAGCTTTCTTT. Translated, it gives CSASFERGTEAFF.

This clonotype came up many times. The rearrangement uses TRBV7-9 and TRBJ2-6, with a possible D match to TRBD1 (6 bases). V was pared by 5 bases and J by 1 base, with 9 bases between. Germline V gene sequence: CDR1 SEHNR, CDR2 FQNEAQ (reference sequence). This CDR3 is 15 amino acids long. CDR3 in DNA: TGTGCCAGCAGCAAAGGACAGTCTGGGGCCAACGTCCTGACTTTC. Translation gives CASSKGQSGANVLTF.

There are many counts of this clonotype. This chain uses TRBV20-1 with TRBJ2-7; TRBD1 agrees at 10 bases. The V segment lost 6 bases and the J segment 1 base; nucleotides outside the gene matches: 3. The CDR3 totals 13 residues. CDR1 DFQATT and CDR2 SNEGSKA come from the germline V gene (reference sequence). The CDR3 region is CSAMDRGSYEQYF. The CDR3 DNA reads TGCAGTGCGATGGACAGGGGGTCCTACGAGCAGTACTTC.

This clonotype was counted many times. This sequence joins TRBV7-2 and TRBJ1-1; D unclear. The length of the CDR3 is 15 residues. V was pared by 6 bases and J by 1 base, with 15 bases between. The germline V gene encodes CDR1 SGHTA and CDR2 FQGNSA. The CDR3 region is CASSLLLTANTEAFF. The CDR3 nucleotides are TGTGCCAGCAGTCTCCTCCTCACAGCGAACACTGAAGCTTTCTTT.

As for this clonotype: A read error may be the cause here, since a much bigger clone is one base away. This chain uses TRBV6-5 with TRBJ2-2, with no clear D. Germline CDR1 MNHEY, CDR2 SVGAGI. The CDR3 has 16 amino acids. The V gene lost 0 bases and the J gene lost 3 bases, with 11 bases spanning the gap. The CDR3 sequence: CASSYSFLGHTGELFF. The CDR3 DNA sequence: TGTGCCAGCAGTTACTCGTTTTTAGGGCACACCGGGGAGCTGTTTTTT.

This clonotype was counted many times. The CDR3 spells CASRPSGVIYEQYF. The DNA for the CDR3 is TGTGCCAGCAGACCTAGCGGGGTGATCTACGAGCAGTACTTC. The rearrangement joins TRBV12-3 or TRBV12-4 to TRBJ2-7, with 9 bases matching TRBD2. The CDR3 covers 14 residues. The V segment lost 6 bases and the J segment 3 bases; nucleotides outside the gene matches: 6.

On this clonotype itself: Its ends do not fully match the called genes, so a read error is possible. The chain recombines TRBV12-3 or TRBV12-4 with TRBJ2-2; 10 bases fit TRBD1. This CDR3 comprises 15 residues. Written as DNA, the CDR3 is TGTGCCAGCAGCCCGAGGACAGGGGGTACCGGGAAGCTGTTTTTT. This codes for CASSPRTGGTGKLFF.

Of note for this clonotype: The junction does not match germline at one end; this may be a read error. This chain joins TRBV20-1 and TRBJ1-2; D gene uncertain. In germline, CDR1 is DFQATT, CDR2 SNEGSKA (reference sequence). The CDR3 runs to 8 residues. The CDR3 here is CREYVYNF. For the CDR3, the DNA is TGCAGAGAATATGTCTACAACTTC.

This clonotype was found a few times. The genes are TRBV12-3 or TRBV12-4 and TRBJ1-2; D is possibly TRBD1 (5 bases). This CDR3 region has 13 residues. With 7 bases removed from V and 4 bases from J, the gap between germline ends came to 13 bases. CDR3 DNA: TGTGCCAGCACCCCAGGGAAGGCCTATGGCTACACCTTC. Its protein product is CASTPGKAYGYTF.

The V and J genes are TRBV19 and TRBJ1-6; D not certain. Germline V gene lookup returns CDR1 LNHDA and CDR2 SQIVND (reference sequence). The CDR3 runs to 14 residues. Between the trimmed V and J ends, which lost 2 bases and 4 bases, there was a span of 6 bases. The CDR3 DNA follows: TGTGCCAGTAGTATACAGGCTTATAATTCACCCCTCCACTTT. It is translated as CASSIQAYNSPLHF.